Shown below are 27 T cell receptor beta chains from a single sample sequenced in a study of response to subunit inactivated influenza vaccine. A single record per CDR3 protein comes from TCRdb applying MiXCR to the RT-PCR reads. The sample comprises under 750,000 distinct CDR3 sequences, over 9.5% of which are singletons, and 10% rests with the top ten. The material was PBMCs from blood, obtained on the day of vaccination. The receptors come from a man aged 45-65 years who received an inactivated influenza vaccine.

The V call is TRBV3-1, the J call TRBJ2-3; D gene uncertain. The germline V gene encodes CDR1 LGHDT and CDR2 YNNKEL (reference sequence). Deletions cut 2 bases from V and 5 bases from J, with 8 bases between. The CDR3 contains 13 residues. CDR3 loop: CASSQPTGDTQYF. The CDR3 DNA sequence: TGTGCCAGCAGCCAACCAACTGGAGATACGCAGTATTTT.

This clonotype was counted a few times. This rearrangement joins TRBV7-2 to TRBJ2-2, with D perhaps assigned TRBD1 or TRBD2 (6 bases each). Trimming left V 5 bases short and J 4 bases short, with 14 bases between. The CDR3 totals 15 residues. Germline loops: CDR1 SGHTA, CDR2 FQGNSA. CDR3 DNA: TGTGCCAGCAGCCGGTGGGGGGCGCTCACCGGGGAGCTGTTTTTT. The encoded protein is CASSRWGALTGELFF.

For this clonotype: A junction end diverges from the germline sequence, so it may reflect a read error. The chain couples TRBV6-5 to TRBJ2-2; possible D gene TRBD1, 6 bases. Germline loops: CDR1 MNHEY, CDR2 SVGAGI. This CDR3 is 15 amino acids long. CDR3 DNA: TGTGCCAGCTGTTACTTCAGGGGGAACACCGGGGAGCTGTTTTTT. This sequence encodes CASCYFRGNTGELFF.

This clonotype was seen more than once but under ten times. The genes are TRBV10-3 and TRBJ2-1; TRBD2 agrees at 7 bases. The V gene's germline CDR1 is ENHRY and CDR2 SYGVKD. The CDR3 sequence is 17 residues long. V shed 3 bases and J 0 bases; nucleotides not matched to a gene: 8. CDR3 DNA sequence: TGTGCCATCAGTGATATTCCGGGCGGGAGCTCCTACAATGAGCAGTTCTTC. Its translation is CAISDIPGGSSYNEQFF.

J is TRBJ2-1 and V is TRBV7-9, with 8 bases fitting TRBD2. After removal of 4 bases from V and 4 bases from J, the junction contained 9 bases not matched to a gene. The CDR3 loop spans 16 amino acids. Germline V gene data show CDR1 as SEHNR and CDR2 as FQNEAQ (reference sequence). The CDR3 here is CASSYRQAGVYNEQFF. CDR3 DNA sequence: TGTGCCAGCAGCTATAGACAAGCGGGAGTGTACAATGAGCAGTTCTTC.

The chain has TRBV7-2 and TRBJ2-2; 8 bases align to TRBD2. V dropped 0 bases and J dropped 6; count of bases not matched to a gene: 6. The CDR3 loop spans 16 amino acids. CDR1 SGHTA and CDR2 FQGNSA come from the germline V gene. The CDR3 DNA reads TGTGCCAGCAGCTTAGCAGCCGGGACTAGGGCCGGGGAGCTGTTTTTT. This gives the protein CASSLAAGTRAGELFF.

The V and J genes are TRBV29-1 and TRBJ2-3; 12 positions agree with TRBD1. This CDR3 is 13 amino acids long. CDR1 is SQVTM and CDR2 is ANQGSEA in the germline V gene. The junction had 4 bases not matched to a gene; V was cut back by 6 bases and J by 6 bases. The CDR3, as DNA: TGCAGCGTCGGGACAGGGGGCCGGGATACGCAGTATTTT. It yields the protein CSVGTGGRDTQYF.

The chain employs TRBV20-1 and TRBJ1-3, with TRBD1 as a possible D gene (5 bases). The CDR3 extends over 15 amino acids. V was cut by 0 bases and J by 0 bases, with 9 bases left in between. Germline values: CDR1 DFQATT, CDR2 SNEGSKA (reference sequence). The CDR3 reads CSARESGFSGNTIYF. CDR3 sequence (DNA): TGCAGTGCTAGAGAGTCAGGGTTCTCTGGAAACACCATATATTTT.

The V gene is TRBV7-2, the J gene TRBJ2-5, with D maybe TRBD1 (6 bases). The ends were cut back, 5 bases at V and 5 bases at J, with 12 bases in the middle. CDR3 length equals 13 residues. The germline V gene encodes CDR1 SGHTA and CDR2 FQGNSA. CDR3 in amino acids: CASSLDRSETQYF. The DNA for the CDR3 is TGTGCCAGCAGCCTGGACAGAAGTGAGACCCAGTACTTC.

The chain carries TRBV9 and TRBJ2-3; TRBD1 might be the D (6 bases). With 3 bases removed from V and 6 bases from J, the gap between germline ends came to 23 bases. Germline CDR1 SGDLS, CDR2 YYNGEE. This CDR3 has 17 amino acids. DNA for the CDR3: TGTGCCAGCAGCGGATACCTCTCAGTGGGGGACACGGATACGCAGTATTTT. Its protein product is CASSGYLSVGDTDTQYF.

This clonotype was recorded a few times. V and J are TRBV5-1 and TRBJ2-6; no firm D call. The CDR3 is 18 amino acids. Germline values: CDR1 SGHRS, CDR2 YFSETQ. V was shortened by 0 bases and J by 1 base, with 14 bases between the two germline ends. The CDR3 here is CASSLESRTPSGANVLTF. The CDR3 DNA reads TGCGCCAGCAGCTTGGAGTCCAGGACCCCTTCTGGGGCCAACGTCCTGACTTTC.

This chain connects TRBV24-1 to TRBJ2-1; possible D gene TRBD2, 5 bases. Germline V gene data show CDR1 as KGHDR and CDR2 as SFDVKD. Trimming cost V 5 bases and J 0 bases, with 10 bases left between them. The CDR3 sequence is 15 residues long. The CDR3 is CATSGRGPSYNEQFF. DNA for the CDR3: TGTGCCACCAGTGGTAGAGGGCCCTCCTACAATGAGCAGTTCTTC.

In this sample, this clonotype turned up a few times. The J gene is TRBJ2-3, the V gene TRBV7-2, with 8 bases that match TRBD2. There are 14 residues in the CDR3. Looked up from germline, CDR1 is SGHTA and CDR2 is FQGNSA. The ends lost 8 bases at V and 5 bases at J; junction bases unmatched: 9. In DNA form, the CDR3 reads TGTGCCAGCGCTCGGGAGGGCCTCGAAGATACGCAGTATTTT. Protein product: CASAREGLEDTQYF.

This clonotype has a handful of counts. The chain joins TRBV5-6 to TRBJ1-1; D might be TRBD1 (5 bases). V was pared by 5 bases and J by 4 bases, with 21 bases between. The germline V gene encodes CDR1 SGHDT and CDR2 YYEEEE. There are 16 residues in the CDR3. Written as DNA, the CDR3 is TGTGCCAGCAGGCGGGGAGGGTCTGGGGGTTCCACTGAAGCTTTCTTT. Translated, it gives CASRRGGSGGSTEAFF.

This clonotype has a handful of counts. CDR3 in amino acids: CATWYRGAYEQYF. The DNA for the CDR3 is TGTGCCACGTGGTACAGGGGGGCCTACGAGCAGTACTTC. V usage is TRBV6-1 and J usage is TRBJ2-7, with 8 bases aligning to TRBD1. Germline CDR1 is MNHNS and CDR2 is SASEGT. The CDR3 spans 13 residues. The V and J ends lost 10 bases and 2 bases, in that order; junction bases with no gene match: 7.

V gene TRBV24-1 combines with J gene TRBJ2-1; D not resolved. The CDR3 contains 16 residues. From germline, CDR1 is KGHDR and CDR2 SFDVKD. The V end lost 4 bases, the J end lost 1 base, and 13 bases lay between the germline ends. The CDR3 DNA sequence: TGTGCCACCAGTGACGAGAGCGTGAATTCCTACAATGAGCAGTTCTTC. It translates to CATSDESVNSYNEQFF.

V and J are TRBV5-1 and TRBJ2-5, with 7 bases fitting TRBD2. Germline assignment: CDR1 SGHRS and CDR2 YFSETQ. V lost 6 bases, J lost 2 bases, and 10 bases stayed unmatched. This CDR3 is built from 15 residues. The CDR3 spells CASTPGNGGQETQYF. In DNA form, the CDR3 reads TGCGCCAGCACCCCGGGGAACGGGGGGCAAGAGACCCAGTACTTC. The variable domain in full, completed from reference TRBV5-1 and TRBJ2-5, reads KAGVTQTPRYLIKTRGQQVTLSCSPISGHRSVSWYQQTPGQGLQFLFEYFSETQRNKGNFPGRFSGRQFSNSRSEMNVSTLELGDSALYLCASTPGNGGQETQYFGPGTRLLVL.

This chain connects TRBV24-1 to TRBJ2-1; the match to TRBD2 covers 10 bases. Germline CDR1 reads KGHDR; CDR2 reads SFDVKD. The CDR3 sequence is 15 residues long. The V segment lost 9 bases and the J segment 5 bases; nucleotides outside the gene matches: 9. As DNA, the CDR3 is TGTGCCACCGCCCGTCGGACTAGCGGCCACAATGAGCAGTTCTTC. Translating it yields CATARRTSGHNEQFF.

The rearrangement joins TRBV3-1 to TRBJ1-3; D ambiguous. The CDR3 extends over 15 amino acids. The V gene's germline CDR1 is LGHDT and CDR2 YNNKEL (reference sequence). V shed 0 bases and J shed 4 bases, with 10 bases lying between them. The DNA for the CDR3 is TGTGCCAGCAGCCAAGAGAGGGTTTCCGGAAACACCATATATTTT. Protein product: CASSQERVSGNTIYF.

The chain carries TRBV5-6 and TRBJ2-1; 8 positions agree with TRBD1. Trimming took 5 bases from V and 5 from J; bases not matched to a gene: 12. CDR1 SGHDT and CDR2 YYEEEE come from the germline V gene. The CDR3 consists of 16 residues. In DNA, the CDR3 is TGTGCCAGCAGTTCCAGGACAGGGCGGTGGGACAATGAGCAGTTCTTC. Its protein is CASSSRTGRWDNEQFF.

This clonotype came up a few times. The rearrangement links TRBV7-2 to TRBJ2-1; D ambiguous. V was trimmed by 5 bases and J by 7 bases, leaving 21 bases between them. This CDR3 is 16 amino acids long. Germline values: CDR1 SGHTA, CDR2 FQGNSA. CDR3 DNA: TGTGCCAGCAGCCCCCCAGGCCCGCTTGACGGAAATGAGCAGTTCTTC. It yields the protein CASSPPGPLDGNEQFF.

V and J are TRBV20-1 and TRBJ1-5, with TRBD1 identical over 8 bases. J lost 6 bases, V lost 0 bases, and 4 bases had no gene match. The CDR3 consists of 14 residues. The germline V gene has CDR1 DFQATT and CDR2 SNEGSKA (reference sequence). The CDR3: CSARETGEGQPQHF. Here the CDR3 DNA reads TGCAGTGCTAGAGAGACAGGGGAAGGTCAGCCCCAGCATTTT.

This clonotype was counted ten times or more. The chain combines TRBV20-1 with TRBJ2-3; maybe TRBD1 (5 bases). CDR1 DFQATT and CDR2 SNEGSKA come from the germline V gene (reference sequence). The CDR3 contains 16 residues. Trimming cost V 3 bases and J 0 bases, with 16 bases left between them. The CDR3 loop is CSASGRTQPSTDTQYF. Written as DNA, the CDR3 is TGCAGTGCTAGTGGTAGGACACAACCTAGCACAGATACGCAGTATTTT.

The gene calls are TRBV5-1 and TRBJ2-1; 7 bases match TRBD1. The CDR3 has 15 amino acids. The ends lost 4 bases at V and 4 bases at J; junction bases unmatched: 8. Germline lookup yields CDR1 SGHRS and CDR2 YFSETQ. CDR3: CASSKTGTEYNEQFF. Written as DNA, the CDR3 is TGCGCCAGCAGCAAAACCGGGACAGAGTACAATGAGCAGTTCTTC.

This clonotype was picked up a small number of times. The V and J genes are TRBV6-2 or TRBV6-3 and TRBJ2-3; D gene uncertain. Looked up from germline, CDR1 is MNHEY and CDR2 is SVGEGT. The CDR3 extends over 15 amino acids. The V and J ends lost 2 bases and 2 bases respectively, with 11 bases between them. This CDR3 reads CASSYDDQNTDTQYF. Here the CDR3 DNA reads TGTGCCAGCAGTTACGATGACCAGAACACAGATACGCAGTATTTT.

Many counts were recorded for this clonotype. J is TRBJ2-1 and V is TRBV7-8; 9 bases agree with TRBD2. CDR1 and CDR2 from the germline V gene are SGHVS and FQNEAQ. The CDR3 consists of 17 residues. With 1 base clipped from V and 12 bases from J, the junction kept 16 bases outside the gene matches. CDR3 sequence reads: CASSLELAGTRNERQFF. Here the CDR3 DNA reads TGTGCCAGCAGCTTAGAGCTAGCGGGGACACGCAATGAGCGGCAGTTCTTC.

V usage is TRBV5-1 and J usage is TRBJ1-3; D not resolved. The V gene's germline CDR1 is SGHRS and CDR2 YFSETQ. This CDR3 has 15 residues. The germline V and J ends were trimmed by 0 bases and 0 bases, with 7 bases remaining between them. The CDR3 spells CASSLAGDSGNTIYF. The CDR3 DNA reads TGCGCCAGCAGCTTGGCCGGGGACTCTGGAAACACCATATATTTT.